The next 5 T cell receptor beta chains were all read from a single sample in a study of blood T cells in healthy people across ages. PCR was performed a second time for roughly 7 to 12 cycles using a sample-barcoded 5' primer and a J-beta primer mix. MiXCR was run by TCRdb on the 5' RACE reads, yielding one entry per CDR3 protein. The repertoire holds roughly 1,100,000 distinct CDR3 sequences, with 20% to 25% as singletons. These data were also filed under a second study, of T cells of mothers and their children.

The sample was blood. The receptors come from a girl aged 2 to 9 in good health.

The J gene is TRBJ2-2, the V gene TRBV20-1, with 7 bases lining up with TRBD1. After removal of 3 bases from V and 0 bases from J, the junction contained 7 bases not matched to a gene. The germline gives CDR1 DFQATT, CDR2 SNEGSKA (reference sequence). The CDR3 contains 16 residues. The CDR3: CSASLLGQANTGELFF. In DNA form, the CDR3 reads TGCAGTGCTAGTCTTTTAGGACAGGCGAACACCGGGGAGCTGTTTTTT.

The chain recombines TRBV6-1 with TRBJ2-5; maybe TRBD1 (5 bases). CDR1 MNHNS and CDR2 SASEGT come from the germline V gene. Trimming shortened V by 1 base and J by 4 bases, and 16 bases separated the two germline ends. The CDR3 is made up of 16 amino acids. The DNA of the CDR3 is TGTGCCAGCAGTGAAGAGGATAGGGGTTTGATAGAGACCCAGTACTTC. Translated: CASSEEDRGLIETQYF.

The chain employs TRBV20-1 and TRBJ1-3, with 8 positions matching TRBD1. CDR1 is DFQATT and CDR2 is SNEGSKA in the germline V gene (reference sequence). The CDR3 length is 14 residues. The trim removed 0 bases at V and 9 bases at J, leaving 7 bases unmatched. The CDR3 DNA follows: TGCAGTGCTAGAGATCCAGGGGGCGCGGGCACCATATATTTT. It translates to CSARDPGGAGTIYF.

V and J are TRBV3-1 and TRBJ2-5; 9 positions agree with TRBD1. Germline CDR1 and CDR2: LGHDT and YNNKEL (reference sequence). V lost 4 bases to trimming and J lost 5 bases; unmatched junction nucleotides: 11. The CDR3 is 16 amino acids. This chain's CDR3 is CASSLPLGTGRETQYF. The CDR3 DNA sequence: TGTGCCAGCAGCCTGCCTCTTGGGACAGGGCGGGAGACCCAGTACTTC.

The genes are TRBV12-3 or TRBV12-4 and TRBJ2-3; D is undetermined. The CDR3 is 14 residues long. V dropped 6 bases and J dropped 2 bases, with 12 bases sitting between them. CDR3 DNA: TGTGCCAGCAGCAGGACCCTATACACAGATACGCAGTATTTT. Translated, it gives CASSRTLYTDTQYF.